This T cell receptor (beta chain) was captured in a study of cytomegalovirus exposure and HLA in healthy donors. Whole-study context: Prior work identified around 110 million unique TCR beta sequences in some 200 million T cells. Roughly 85 million unique TCRs from HLA-typed donors made up an early data release. Across 350 to 500 genotyped donors, 81% landed in the Caucasian-associated ancestry cluster. The study, taken as a whole, reports: Later, TCR association rates were found to vary by HLA locus, highest for DRB1 and lowest for HLA-C.

Researchers ran the PCR with 60 Vbeta and 13 Jbeta primers. Profiling relied on immunoSEQ multiplex PCR, and the TCRdb table lists in-frame clones only, not all of them. The sample has 90,000 to 150,000 clones; roughly four fifths are singletons. Notes on this clone: Its target is unknown.

CDR1 is MGHDK, CDR2 SYGVNS, per germline. The ends lost 1 base at V and 7 bases at J; junction bases unmatched: 6. The CDR3 loop spans 15 amino acids. The chain combines TRBV25-1 with TRBJ2-1; 8 bases align to TRBD2. Sequencing was performed on PBMCs. The sequence was collected from a woman aged 18-35 years in good health and CMV-seronegative. The CDR3 sequence: CASSEFGGRYNEQFF. In nucleotides, the CDR3 is TGTGCCAGCAGTGAATTTGGCGGGAGGTATAATGAGCAGTTCTTC.